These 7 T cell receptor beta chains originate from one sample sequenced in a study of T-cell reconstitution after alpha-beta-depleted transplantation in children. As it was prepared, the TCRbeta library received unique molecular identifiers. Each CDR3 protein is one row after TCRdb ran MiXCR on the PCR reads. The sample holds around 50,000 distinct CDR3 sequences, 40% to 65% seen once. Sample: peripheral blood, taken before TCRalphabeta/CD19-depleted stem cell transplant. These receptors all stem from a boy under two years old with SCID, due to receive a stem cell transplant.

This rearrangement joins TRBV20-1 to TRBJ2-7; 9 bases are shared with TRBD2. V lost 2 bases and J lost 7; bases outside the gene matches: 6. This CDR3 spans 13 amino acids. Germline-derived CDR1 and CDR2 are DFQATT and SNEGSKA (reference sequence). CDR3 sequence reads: CSARLAGVGEQYF. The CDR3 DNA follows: TGCAGTGCTAGATTAGCGGGGGTCGGAGAGCAGTACTTC.

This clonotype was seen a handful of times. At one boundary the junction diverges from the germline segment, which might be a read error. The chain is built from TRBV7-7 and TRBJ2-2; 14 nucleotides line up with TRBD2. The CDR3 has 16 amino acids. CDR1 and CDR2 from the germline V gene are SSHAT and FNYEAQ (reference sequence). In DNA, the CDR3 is TGTGCTAGCAGCCGTGGACTAGCGGGGGGTCCCGGGGAGCTGTTTTTT. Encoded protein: CASSRGLAGGPGELFF.

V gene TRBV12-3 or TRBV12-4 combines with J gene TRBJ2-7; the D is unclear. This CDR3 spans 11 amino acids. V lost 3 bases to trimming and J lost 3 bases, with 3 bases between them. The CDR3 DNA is TGTGCCAGCAGTTTCGGCTACGAGCAGTACTTC. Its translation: CASSFGYEQYF.

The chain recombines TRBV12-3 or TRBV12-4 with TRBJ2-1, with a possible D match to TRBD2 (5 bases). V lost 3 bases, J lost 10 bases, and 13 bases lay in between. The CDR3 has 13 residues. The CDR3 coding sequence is TGTGCCAGCAGTTTTGAGGGCTTTGGAGAGCAGTTCTTC. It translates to CASSFEGFGEQFF.

The CDR3 DNA sequence: TGCAGTGCTAGAGGGGCAGGTCCGAACACTGAAGCTTTCTTT. Protein sequence: CSARGAGPNTEAFF. The rearrangement uses TRBV20-1 and TRBJ1-1; D is unresolved. This CDR3 comprises 14 residues. CDR1 is DFQATT, CDR2 SNEGSKA, per germline (reference sequence). Trimming left V 1 base short and J 1 base short, with 10 bases between.

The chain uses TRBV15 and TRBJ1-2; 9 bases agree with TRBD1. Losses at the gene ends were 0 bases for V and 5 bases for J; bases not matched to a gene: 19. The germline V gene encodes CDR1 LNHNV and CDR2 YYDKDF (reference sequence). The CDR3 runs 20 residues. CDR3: CATSRDPPSIRQGVMYGYTF. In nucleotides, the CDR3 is TGTGCCACCAGCAGAGACCCCCCCTCGATAAGACAGGGGGTTATGTATGGCTACACCTTC.

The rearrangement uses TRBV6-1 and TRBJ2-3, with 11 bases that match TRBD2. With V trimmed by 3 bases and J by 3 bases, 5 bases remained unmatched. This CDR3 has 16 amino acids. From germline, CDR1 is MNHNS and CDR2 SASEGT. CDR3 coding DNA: TGTGCCAGCAGTGATGTAGCGGGGGGGCAGACAGATACGCAGTATTTT. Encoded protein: CASSDVAGGQTDTQYF.